Each of the 19 T cell receptor beta chains below was sequenced from the same sample in a study of blood T cell repertoires in COVID-19. Generated by immunoSEQ multiplex PCR, the TCRdb table keeps only in-frame clones and is missing some. The table has about 240,000 clones, approximately 85% seen once. Sequencing was done on a sample of peripheral blood. Receptor source: a woman aged 60-75 years with active or convalescent COVID-19.

V and J are TRBV28 and TRBJ2-3; TRBD2 matches 9 bases. J gave up 4 bases and V 7 bases, and 6 bases lay outside the gene matches. CDR1 is MDHEN and CDR2 is SYDVKM in the germline V gene. This CDR3 region has 14 residues. CDR3 region: CASKPAGGADTQYF. The CDR3 bases are TGTGCCAGCAAACCCGCGGGGGGGGCAGATACGCAGTATTTT.

The chain carries TRBV4-3 and TRBJ2-5; TRBD2 is a possible D gene (7 bases). The germline CDR1 and CDR2 sequences are LGHNA and YSLEER. Between the trimmed V and J ends, which lost 1 base and 5 bases, there was a span of 23 bases. The CDR3 covers 18 residues. The CDR3 loop is CASSQGGGARVIPETQYF. The CDR3 DNA is TGCGCCAGCAGCCAAGGAGGGGGGGCCAGGGTGATTCCGGAGACCCAGTACTTC.

The V and J genes are TRBV7-8 and TRBJ1-2; no clear D gene. Germline V gene lookup returns CDR1 SGHVS and CDR2 FQNEAQ. The CDR3 runs 17 residues. Trimming removed 1 base from V and 8 bases from J, with 23 bases in between. The CDR3 DNA reads TGTGCCAGCAGCTTAGAAGGGAGCCTGGCCTATGGTCGGGGCTACACCTTC. Amino acid sequence: CASSLEGSLAYGRGYTF.

The chain couples TRBV25-1 to TRBJ1-2; the match to TRBD1 covers 11 bases. Germline V gives CDR1 MGHDK, CDR2 SYGVNS. V was clipped by 1 base and J by 7 bases; unmatched bases: 5. This CDR3 has 15 residues. The CDR3 coding sequence is TGTGCCAGCAGTGAATCCGGACAGGGGGCTTCTGGCTACACCTTC. It specifies CASSESGQGASGYTF.

The rearrangement uses TRBV28 and TRBJ1-6; a possible D gene is TRBD1 (6 bases). The CDR3 is made up of 15 amino acids. Trimming took 6 bases from V and 2 from J, leaving 11 bases between them. Germline CDR1 reads MDHEN; CDR2 reads SYDVKM. The CDR3 sequence is CASRTGSPYNSPLHF. The CDR3 nucleotides are TGTGCCAGCAGGACAGGTAGTCCCTATAATTCACCCCTCCACTTT.

The chain carries TRBV5-1 and TRBJ2-2, with D perhaps TRBD2 (6 bases). V lost 1 base to trimming and J lost 2 bases, with 9 bases between them. The V gene's germline CDR1 is SGHRS and CDR2 YFSETQ. This CDR3 is 15 amino acids long. The DNA of the CDR3 is TGCGCCAGCAGCTTGAGACTAGATAACACCGGGGAGCTGTTTTTT. Translated, it gives CASSLRLDNTGELFF.

This CDR3 reads CASSLGTSGGAYRYF. The CDR3 DNA reads as TGTGCCAGCAGCTTGGGGACTAGCGGGGGGGCCTATCGGTACTTC. The chain is built from TRBV7-2 and TRBJ2-7, with 16 bases lining up with TRBD2. Trimming at V came to 3 bases and at J to 12 bases, leaving 8 bases not matched to a gene. The CDR3 runs to 15 residues. From germline, CDR1 is SGHTA and CDR2 FQGNSA.

CDR3 residues: CASSLKGAMETQYF. CDR3 bases: TGTGCCAGCAGCTTGAAGGGGGCGATGGAGACCCAGTACTTC. The chain is built from TRBV5-4 and TRBJ2-5, with 7 bases that match TRBD1. The V gene's germline CDR1 is SGHNT and CDR2 YYREEE (reference sequence). The CDR3 extends over 14 amino acids. V shed 1 base and J 5 bases; nucleotides not matched to a gene: 5. The entire variable domain, with the rest obtained from reference TRBV5-4 and TRBJ2-5, is as follows: ETGVTQSPTHLIKTRGQQVTLRCSSQSGHNTVSWYQQALGQGPQFIFQYYREEENGRGNFPPRFSGLQFPNYSSELNVNALELDDSALYLCASSLKGAMETQYFGPGTRLLVL.

V is TRBV11-2 and J is TRBJ2-7, with D maybe TRBD1 (5 bases). Trimming removed 8 bases at V and 1 base at J, with 15 bases between. Germline-derived CDR1 and CDR2 are SGHAT and FQNNGV. The CDR3 runs 14 residues. The CDR3 is CASQARAYSYEQYF. CDR3 nucleotides: TGTGCCAGCCAAGCCAGGGCATATTCCTACGAGCAGTACTTC.

This CDR3 is CASSSGPGQNYGYTF. The CDR3 DNA is TGTGCCAGCAGCTCTGGTCCGGGACAGAACTATGGCTACACCTTC. The rearrangement links TRBV7-2 to TRBJ1-2; 7 nucleotides align to TRBD1. The J segment lost 2 bases and the V segment lost 4 bases, leaving 7 bases of the junction unmatched. The CDR3 is 15 amino acids. In germline, CDR1 is SGHTA, CDR2 FQGNSA.

Only one count was recorded for this clone. The chain combines TRBV6-4 with TRBJ1-3; tentative D call: TRBD1 (6 bases). The CDR3 runs 16 residues. Germline V lookup: CDR1 MRHNA, CDR2 SNTAGT. V lost 0 bases and J lost 3, with 12 bases in between. In DNA form, the CDR3 reads TGTGCCAGCAGTGACTCGAAAGGGACAAATGGAAACACCATATATTTT. This codes for CASSDSKGTNGNTIYF.

The chain carries TRBV5-1 and TRBJ2-1; 7 nucleotides match TRBD2. The germline gives CDR1 SGHRS, CDR2 YFSETQ. Trimming at V came to 0 bases and at J to 5 bases, leaving 8 bases not matched to a gene. The CDR3 runs to 16 residues. CDR3 in amino acids: CASSLAGWGGNNEQFF. As DNA, the CDR3 is TGCGCCAGCAGCTTGGCCGGGTGGGGAGGGAACAATGAGCAGTTCTTC.

The CDR3 DNA follows: TGTGCCAGCAGTCTCGAGCCCATGAACACTGAAGCTTTCTTT. Protein: CASSLEPMNTEAFF. The chain is built from TRBV27 and TRBJ1-1; D gene unclear. There are 14 residues in the CDR3. V shed 5 bases and J shed 0 bases, with 10 bases lying between them. Germline CDR1 reads MNHEY; CDR2 reads SMNVEV (reference sequence).

The rearrangement uses TRBV6-5 and TRBJ1-6; D not resolved. CDR1 is MNHEY and CDR2 is SVGAGI in the germline V gene. V lost 4 bases, J lost 6 bases, and 10 bases lay in between. This CDR3 contains 14 residues. In nucleotides, the CDR3 is TGTGCCAGCAGTTCACGGACTGGTAATTCACCCCTCCACTTT. This codes for CASSSRTGNSPLHF.

The chain links TRBV18 to TRBJ1-2, with D hard to call. Trimming removed 5 bases at V and 4 bases at J, with 11 bases between. Germline lookup yields CDR1 KGHSH and CDR2 LQKENI. CDR3 size: 13 residues. CDR3 protein: CASSSGASYGYTF. The CDR3 nucleotides are TGTGCCAGCTCATCGGGAGCTAGCTATGGCTACACCTTC.

This clone was picked up a small number of times. The DNA for the CDR3 is TGTGCCAGCAGCCCCGTGTCTGGGGCGATCTACGAGCAGTACTTC. Protein sequence: CASSPVSGAIYEQYF. This chain connects TRBV27 to TRBJ2-7; maybe TRBD1 (5 bases). The CDR3 totals 15 residues. V lost 6 bases and J lost 3, with 18 bases in between. Germline V lookup: CDR1 MNHEY, CDR2 SMNVEV (reference sequence).

V usage is TRBV6-6 and J usage is TRBJ1-6; D is perhaps TRBD1 (6 bases). CDR1 and CDR2 (germline): MNHNY, SVGAGI (reference sequence). The CDR3 has 11 residues. Between the trimmed V and J ends, which lost 3 bases and 14 bases, there was a span of 8 bases. Here the CDR3 DNA reads TGTGCCAGCAGTTATGGGGGCACCCTCCACTTT. Protein sequence: CASSYGGTLHF.

J is TRBJ2-5 and V is TRBV7-9, with a weak D call TRBD2 (6 bases). In germline, CDR1 is SEHNR, CDR2 FQNEAQ (reference sequence). Trimming stripped 1 base from V and 1 base from J, with 13 bases between. The CDR3 contains 16 residues. CDR3 in amino acids: CASSLGRTTLQETQYF. The DNA for the CDR3 is TGTGCCAGCAGCTTAGGCCGGACTACCCTCCAAGAGACCCAGTACTTC.

The V call is TRBV7-9, the J call TRBJ2-1; D not certain. The CDR3 consists of 11 residues. Trimming shortened V by 7 bases and J by 9 bases, and 10 bases separated the two germline ends. The V gene's germline CDR1 is SEHNR and CDR2 FQNEAQ (reference sequence). The CDR3 DNA reads TGTGCCAGCACCGCCCCCGGTGAGCAGTTCTTC. Its protein product is CASTAPGEQFF.